The 10 T cell receptor beta chains in this list originate from one sample, sequenced in a study of regulatory T cells in long-lasting Graves disease. Through Arm-PCR of CDR3 regions and iRepertoire HTBI primers, TCR beta libraries were built. Each CDR3 protein is one row after TCRdb ran MiXCR on the multiplex PCR reads. This table holds hundreds of thousands of distinct CDR3 sequences, around 15% found once. Time point specified: newly diagnosed GD, antithyroid drugs for less than 3 months. The TCR library was prepared using RNA isolated from PBMCs. A further study also used this sample, focusing on T cells in Graves' hyperthyroidism and ophthalmopathy.

The input for sequencing was peripheral blood mononuclear cells (PBMCs), taken at new diagnosis, from a patient treated with antithyroid drugs. The receptors originated from a woman between 25 and 40 years old with Graves disease.

This clonotype has at least ten counts. The chain uses TRBV12-3 or TRBV12-4 and TRBJ1-5; D uncertain. The CDR3 sequence is 16 residues long. Trimming took 7 bases from V and 2 from J, leaving 18 bases between them. CDR3: CASTTSGERGNQPQHF. The DNA for the CDR3 is TGTGCCAGCACCACCAGTGGGGAGAGAGGCAATCAGCCCCAGCATTTT.

The chain recombines TRBV19 with TRBJ2-3; 7 nucleotides match TRBD2. CDR3 length: 15 residues. Looked up from germline, CDR1 is LNHDA and CDR2 is SQIVND (reference sequence). V shed 4 bases, J shed 0 bases, and the junction held 4 bases outside the gene matches. The CDR3, as DNA: TGTGCCAGTAGTAGGGCGGGAGATAGCACAGATACGCAGTATTTT. Its protein is CASSRAGDSTDTQYF.

This clonotype turned up a few times. The V and J genes are TRBV27 and TRBJ2-2, with TRBD2 matching over 15 bases. CDR3 length: 18 residues. CDR1 MNHEY and CDR2 SMNVEV come from the germline V gene (reference sequence). V lost 2 bases and J lost 0; bases outside the gene matches: 1. The CDR3 region has the DNA TGTGCCAGCAGTTTAGGGACTAGCGGGAGGCCGAACACCGGGGAGCTGTTTTTT. It yields the protein CASSLGTSGRPNTGELFF.

The genes are TRBV29-1 and TRBJ2-5; D may be TRBD1 (6 bases). CDR3 size: 11 residues. Germline V CDR1 and CDR2: SQVTM, ANQGSEA. Trimming stripped 8 bases from V and 4 bases from J, with 11 bases between. CDR3 nucleotide sequence: TGCAGCACTCCCAGGGGAGAGACCCAGTACTTC. This encodes CSTPRGETQYF.

This clonotype was detected many times. The genes are TRBV11-1 and TRBJ2-3; TRBD2 agrees at 8 bases. Trimming at V came to 5 bases and at J to 7 bases, leaving 14 bases not matched to a gene. This CDR3 has 16 residues. CDR1 is SGHAT, CDR2 FQDESV, per germline (reference sequence). The CDR3 DNA sequence: TGTGCCAGCAGCCCACGTCAGGGACTAGTTGGAAATACGCAGTATTTT. Translated, it gives CASSPRQGLVGNTQYF.

This clonotype was found many times. J is TRBJ1-4 and V is TRBV6-5, with a tentative D call TRBD1 (5 bases). In germline, CDR1 is MNHEY, CDR2 SVGAGI. Trimming stripped 2 bases from V and 0 bases from J, with 7 bases between. The CDR3 loop spans 15 amino acids. The CDR3 bases are TGTGCCAGCAGTTACGGGGGTGCAACTAATGAAAAACTGTTTTTT. Translating gives CASSYGGATNEKLFF.

This clonotype was seen more than once but under ten times. This chain connects TRBV20-1 to TRBJ1-4, with D tentatively TRBD1 (5 bases). With 7 bases removed from V and 6 bases from J, the gap between germline ends came to 18 bases. CDR1 DFQATT and CDR2 SNEGSKA come from the germline V gene (reference sequence). This CDR3 has 14 amino acids. CDR3 protein: CSVPWVGVDEKLFF. As DNA, the CDR3 is TGCAGTGTTCCATGGGTAGGGGTTGATGAAAAACTGTTTTTT.

This clonotype was counted at least ten times. The chain recombines TRBV12-3 or TRBV12-4 with TRBJ2-1, with D unclear. Between the trimmed V and J ends, which lost 10 bases and 5 bases, there was a span of 18 bases. This CDR3 has 14 residues. The CDR3 DNA is TGTGCCACGGCGAGGCTTCCCCGAAACAATGAGCAGTTCTTC. Its translation is CATARLPRNNEQFF.

The sample holds a few counts of this clonotype. The chain is built from TRBV20-1 and TRBJ2-7, with D maybe TRBD1 (5 bases). From germline, CDR1 is DFQATT and CDR2 SNEGSKA (reference sequence). The ends were cut back, 6 bases at V and 2 bases at J, with 14 bases in the middle. The CDR3 runs to 13 residues. The CDR3 is CSAPDDRAYEQYF. The DNA of the CDR3 is TGCAGTGCACCAGATGACAGAGCCTACGAGCAGTACTTC.

This clonotype was seen repeatedly, ten times or more. V and J are TRBV28 and TRBJ1-2; no clear D. The V gene's germline CDR1 is MDHEN and CDR2 SYDVKM. This CDR3 has 12 residues. V was trimmed by 8 bases and J by 1 base, leaving 8 bases between them. CDR3 nucleotide sequence: TGTGCCAGCGCTAAGTATAACTATGGCTACACCTTC. This gives the protein CASAKYNYGYTF.